Following are 8 T cell receptor beta chains from one sample sequenced in a study of T cells in Graves' hyperthyroidism and ophthalmopathy. Researchers took RNA transcripts and amplified the TCR beta CDR3 regions from them. Initially, a first-round RT-PCR of the TCR CDR3 employed the HTBI primer set. TCRdb reprocessed the multiplex PCR reads via MiXCR and lists one record per CDR3 protein. The sample includes roughly 510,000 distinct CDR3 sequences, less than 25% of them seen just once. The sample comprised blood. The receptor set was obtained from a man aged 18 to 29 with Graves' hyperthyroidism.

The chain uses TRBV19 and TRBJ2-2; a possible D gene is TRBD1 (7 bases). From germline, CDR1 is LNHDA and CDR2 SQIVND (reference sequence). V was clipped by 7 bases and J by 5 bases, with 17 bases between them. This CDR3 spans 15 amino acids. CDR3 sequence: CASIPFGGQTGELFF. The DNA of the CDR3 is TGTGCCAGTATTCCGTTCGGGGGACAGACCGGGGAGCTGTTTTTT.

This rearrangement joins TRBV7-9 to TRBJ2-5; no definite D call. CDR3 length: 13 residues. Trimming pared 4 bases from V and 5 bases from J, leaving 11 bases between. Looked up from germline, CDR1 is SEHNR and CDR2 is FQNEAQ (reference sequence). In DNA, the CDR3 is TGTGCCAGCAGCTCCGTCACGACTGAGACCCAGTACTTC. It translates to CASSSVTTETQYF.

This clonotype was counted ten times or more. The genes are TRBV6-1 and TRBJ2-7; 7 nucleotides agree with TRBD1. Trimming cost V 6 bases and J 3 bases; bases outside gene matches: 14. The CDR3 loop spans 16 amino acids. In germline, CDR1 is MNHNS, CDR2 SASEGT. CDR3 in DNA: TGTGCCAGCAGCGACCTGTGGACAGGAAGACTCTACGAGCAGTACTTC. Its translation is CASSDLWTGRLYEQYF.

This CDR3 is CASSFGGGDYEQYF. CDR3 bases: TGTGCCAGCAGCTTTGGGGGCGGGGACTACGAGCAGTACTTC. This rearrangement joins TRBV7-8 to TRBJ2-7, with D possibly called TRBD1 or TRBD2 (6 bases each). Germline CDR1 and CDR2: SGHVS and FQNEAQ. The length of the CDR3 is 14 residues. Trimming left V 3 bases short and J 3 bases short, with 12 bases between.

This clonotype came up a few times. V and J are TRBV11-1 and TRBJ2-7; D might be TRBD2 (5 bases). The CDR3 covers 16 residues. The V gene's germline CDR1 is SGHAT and CDR2 FQDESV (reference sequence). Trimming removed 5 bases from V and 0 bases from J, with 17 bases in between. CDR3 sequence: CASSREGGFSSYEQYF. The CDR3 DNA is TGTGCCAGCAGCCGCGAGGGCGGGTTTAGCTCCTACGAGCAGTACTTC.

This clonotype was counted a few times. The chain uses TRBV6-1 and TRBJ2-2; TRBD1 might be the D (6 bases). V was shortened by 6 bases and J by 1 base, with 15 bases between the two germline ends. Germline V gene data show CDR1 as MNHNS and CDR2 as SASEGT. The CDR3 extends over 16 amino acids. The CDR3 bases are TGTGCCAGCAGCGTTTGGGACACCTTGAACACCGGGGAGCTGTTTTTT. Its translation: CASSVWDTLNTGELFF.

This clonotype was observed a few times. The gene calls are TRBV24-1 and TRBJ2-5, with 8 bases fitting TRBD1. CDR1 is KGHDR, CDR2 SFDVKD, per germline. V shed 4 bases and J 1 base; nucleotides not matched to a gene: 4. CDR3 length equals 15 residues. This CDR3 is CATSDPTGGQETQYF. The CDR3 nucleotides are TGTGCCACCAGTGACCCTACAGGGGGCCAAGAGACCCAGTACTTC.

This clonotype was counted ten times or more. The gene calls are TRBV5-1 and TRBJ1-1; 8 positions match TRBD1. This CDR3 is built from 15 residues. Trimming took 0 bases from V and 6 from J; bases not matched to a gene: 7. Germline-derived CDR1 and CDR2 are SGHRS and YFSETQ. CDR3 residues: CASSLVRTGPAEAFF. In DNA form, the CDR3 reads TGCGCCAGCAGCTTGGTCCGGACAGGGCCTGCTGAAGCTTTCTTT.